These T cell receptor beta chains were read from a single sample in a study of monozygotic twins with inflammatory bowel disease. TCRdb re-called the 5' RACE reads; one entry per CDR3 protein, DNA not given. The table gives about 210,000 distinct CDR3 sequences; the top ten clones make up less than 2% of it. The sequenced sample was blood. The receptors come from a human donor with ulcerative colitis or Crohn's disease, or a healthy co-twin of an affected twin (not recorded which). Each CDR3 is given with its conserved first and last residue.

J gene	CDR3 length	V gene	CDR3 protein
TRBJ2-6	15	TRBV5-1	CASSPLDSGANVLTF
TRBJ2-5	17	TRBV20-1	CSARTISGGWEQETQYF
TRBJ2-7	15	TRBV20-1	CSAPRVLAGSFEQYF
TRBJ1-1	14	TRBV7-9	CASSFNRAYTEAFF
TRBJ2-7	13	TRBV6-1	CASGQASSYEQYF
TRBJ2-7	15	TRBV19	CASSQIGGVTYEQYF
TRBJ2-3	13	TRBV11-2	CASSSDLTDTQYF
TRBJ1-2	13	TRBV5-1	CASSMGSGYGYTF
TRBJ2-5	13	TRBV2	CASSRTLQETQYF
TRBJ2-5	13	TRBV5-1	CASSLMLEETQYF
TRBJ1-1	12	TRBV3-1	CASSAVPTEAFF
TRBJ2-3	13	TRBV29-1	CSVERDSTDTQYF
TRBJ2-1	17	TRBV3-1	CASSQDLWGSSYNEQFF
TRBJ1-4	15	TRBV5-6	CASSLLGQGNEKLFF
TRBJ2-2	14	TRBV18	CASSLGMNTGELFF
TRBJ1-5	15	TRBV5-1	CASSMEGGGNQPQHF
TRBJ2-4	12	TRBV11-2	CASREGGNIQYF
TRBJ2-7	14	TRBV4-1	CASSHEDRDYEQYF
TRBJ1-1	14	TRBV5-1	CASSLLGEHTEAFF
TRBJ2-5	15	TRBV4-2	CASSQDRYGRETQYF
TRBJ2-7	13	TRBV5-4	CASSGTPTYEQYF
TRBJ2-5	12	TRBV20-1	CSARSSVETQYF
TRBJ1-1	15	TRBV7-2	CASSLGTLTNTEAFF
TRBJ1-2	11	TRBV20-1	CSASSFKGYTF
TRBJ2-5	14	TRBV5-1	CASSGAGPQETQYF
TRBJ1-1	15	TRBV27	CASSLSRARNTEAFF
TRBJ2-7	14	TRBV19	CASSLRGISYEQYF
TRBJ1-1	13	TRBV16	CASSQQGAVGAFF
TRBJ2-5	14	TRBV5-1	CASRPGPLQETQYF
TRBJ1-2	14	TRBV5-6	CASSWGQEDYGYTF
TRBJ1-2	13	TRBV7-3	CASSRDGLYGYTF
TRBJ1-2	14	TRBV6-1	CASRTGTTNYGYTF
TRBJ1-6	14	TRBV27	CASSSDGNNSPLHF
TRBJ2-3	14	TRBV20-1	CSARTSGGRDTQYF
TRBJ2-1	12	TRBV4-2	CASSQGSWEQFF
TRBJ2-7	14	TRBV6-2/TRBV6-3	CASSYGLATYEQYF
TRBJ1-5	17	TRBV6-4	CARYRTWDRDGNQPQHF
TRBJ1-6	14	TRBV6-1	CASTGEGRNSPLHF